This T cell receptor (beta chain) was sequenced during a study of shared clonotypes between healthy human individuals. Study observations and caveats: Relative to their counterparts shared across all four donors, non-shared clonotypes exhibited diminished generation probabilities. Naive CD4 clonotypes overlapped across a handful of donors at around 4.7%.

The germline gives CDR1 SGHRS, CDR2 YFSETQ. This CDR3 has 14 residues. The ends lost 4 bases at V and 3 bases at J; junction bases unmatched: 3. Produced via immunoSEQ multiplex PCR; TCRdb's table is partial and in-frame only. This table holds approximately 350,000 clones, around 67% found once. On this clone itself: Its antigen is not known.

Sequenced input: memory CD4+ T cells sorted from blood. The subset denotes: CD45RA-negative fraction. This chain links TRBV5-1 with TRBJ2-2; 7 nucleotides match TRBD1. This receptor was identified in a man aged 25 to 40 in good health. CDR3 protein: CASSGQVDTGELFF. The CDR3 nucleotides are TGCGCCAGCAGCGGACAGGTCGACACCGGGGAGCTGTTTTTT.